This T cell receptor beta chain was recorded in a study of a mutant IDH1 vaccine in newly diagnosed glioma. About the research overall: During weeks 1, 3, 5, 7, 11, 15, 19 and 23, patients received eight vaccinations.

Sample time point: week 11, during vaccination. A 20-mer mutant IDH1 peptide at 300 ug was injected subcutaneously with topical imiquimod. CDR3 length: 15 amino acids. V was pared by 7 bases and J by 5 bases, with 10 bases of the junction left unmatched. Germline values: CDR1 ENHRY, CDR2 SYGVKD. As regards this clone: Its antigen remains unidentified.

Some clones are missing from TCRdb's copy, which holds only in-frame ones; the method was immunoSEQ multiplex PCR. The table lists tens of thousands of clones, roughly 80% of them singletons. This TCR derives from a woman in her 50s with glioma. J is TRBJ2-1 and V is TRBV10-3, with TRBD2 matching 8 bases. The sample consisted of PBMCs, taken from a glioma patient whose treatment included an IDH1 peptide vaccine. The CDR3: CAITERGLDNNEQFF. CDR3 DNA: TGTGCCATCACCGAGCGGGGGTTAGATAACAATGAGCAGTTCTTC.